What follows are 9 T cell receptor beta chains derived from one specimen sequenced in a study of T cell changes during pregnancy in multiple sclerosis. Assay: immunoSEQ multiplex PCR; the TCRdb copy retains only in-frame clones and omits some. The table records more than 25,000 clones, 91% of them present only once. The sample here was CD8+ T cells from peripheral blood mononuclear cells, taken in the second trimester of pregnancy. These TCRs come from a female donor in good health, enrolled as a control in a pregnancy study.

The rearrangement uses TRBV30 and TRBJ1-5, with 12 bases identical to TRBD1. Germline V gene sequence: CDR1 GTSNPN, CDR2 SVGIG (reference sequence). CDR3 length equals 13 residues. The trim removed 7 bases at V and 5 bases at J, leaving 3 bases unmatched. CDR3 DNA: TGTGCCTTGGGGACAGGGGGCCATCAGCCCCAGCATTTT. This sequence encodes CALGTGGHQPQHF.

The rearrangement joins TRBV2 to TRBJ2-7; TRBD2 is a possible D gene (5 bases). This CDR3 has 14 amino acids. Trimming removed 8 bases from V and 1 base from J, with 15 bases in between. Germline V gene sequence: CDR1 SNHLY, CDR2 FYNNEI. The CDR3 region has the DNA TGTGCCAGCTCGTTACACGGCGGGTCCTACGAGCAGTACTTC. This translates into CASSLHGGSYEQYF.

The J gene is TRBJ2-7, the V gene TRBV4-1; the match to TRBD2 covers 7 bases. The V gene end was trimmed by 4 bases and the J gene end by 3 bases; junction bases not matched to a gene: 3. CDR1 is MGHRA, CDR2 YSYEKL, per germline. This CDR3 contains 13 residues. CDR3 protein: CASSPSGFYEQYF. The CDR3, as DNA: TGCGCCAGCAGCCCTAGCGGATTCTACGAGCAGTACTTC.

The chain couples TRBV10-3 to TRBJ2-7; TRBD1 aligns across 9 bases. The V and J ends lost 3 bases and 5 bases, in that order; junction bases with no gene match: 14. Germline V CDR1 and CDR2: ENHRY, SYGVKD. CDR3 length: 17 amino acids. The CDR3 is CAISDFSLLQGADEQYF. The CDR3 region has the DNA TGTGCCATCAGTGATTTTAGTCTTCTACAGGGGGCCGACGAGCAGTACTTC.

The CDR3 loop is CASLTGGQGYTF. CDR3 DNA: TGTGCCAGCTTGACAGGGGGGCAAGGCTACACCTTC. The V call is TRBV7-2, the J call TRBJ1-2; the match to TRBD1 covers 9 bases. Per germline, CDR1 SGHTA and CDR2 FQGNSA. The J segment lost 8 bases and the V segment lost 8 bases, leaving 6 bases of the junction unmatched. The CDR3 runs 12 residues.

The CDR3 loop is CAISRFYNEQFF. The CDR3 bases are TGTGCCATCAGTCGGTTCTACAATGAGCAGTTCTTC. The chain has TRBV10-3 and TRBJ2-1; D call uncertain. Looked up from germline, CDR1 is ENHRY and CDR2 is SYGVKD. Trimming removed 5 bases at V and 3 bases at J, with 5 bases between. This CDR3 comprises 12 residues.

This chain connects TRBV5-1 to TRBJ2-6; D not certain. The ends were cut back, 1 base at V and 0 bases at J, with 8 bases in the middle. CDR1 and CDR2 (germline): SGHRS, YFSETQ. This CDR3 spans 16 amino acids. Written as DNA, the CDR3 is TGCGCCAGCAGCTTGCACTTTGACTCTGGGGCCAACGTCCTGACTTTC. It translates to CASSLHFDSGANVLTF.

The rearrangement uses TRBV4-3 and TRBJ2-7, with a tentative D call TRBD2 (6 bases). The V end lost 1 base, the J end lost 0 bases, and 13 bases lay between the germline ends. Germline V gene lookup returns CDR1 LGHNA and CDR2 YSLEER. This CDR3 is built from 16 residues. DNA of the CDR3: TGCGCCAGCAGCCAAGGCGGGACGGGTCTCTCCTACGAGCAGTACTTC. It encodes CASSQGGTGLSYEQYF.

Written as DNA, the CDR3 is TGTGCCAGCAGTTACGGGACAGGCTACGAGCAGTACTTC. Amino acid sequence: CASSYGTGYEQYF. The chain couples TRBV6-5 to TRBJ2-7; 8 nucleotides line up with TRBD1. This CDR3 is built from 13 residues. V trimming: 2 bases; J trimming: 3 bases; junction bases outside the gene matches: 0. CDR1 and CDR2 (germline): MNHEY, SVGAGI.